The sequence of this TCR beta chain was determined in a study of glioma-infiltrating T cells. At the level of the study: Low-grade gliomas were grade II; glioblastomas were grade IV at initial diagnosis. Glioma patients had dexamethasone for six or fewer days before surgery.

This clonotype showed up many times. No antigen is known for it. Using RNA template, CDR3s of TCR alpha and beta were amplified with iRepertoire arm-PCR. MiXCR, applied by TCRdb to the multiplex PCR reads, yields one record per CDR3 protein. This sample carries a few hundred thousand distinct CDR3 sequences, less than 50% of them seen once, and the ten largest clones take 12%. V lost 6 bases and J lost 13; bases outside the gene matches: 6. Germline values: CDR1 MDHEN, CDR2 SYDVKM. The CDR3 runs to 11 residues. Findings of the study overall: Gliomas, especially low-grade, showed above-expected tissue-blood divergence; non-neoplastic patients showed below. Shared blood CDR3 signature motifs marked patients with low tissue-blood divergence.

The chain uses TRBV28 and TRBJ2-1; 7 nucleotides align to TRBD1. This receptor was obtained from a human donor with low-grade glioma or glioblastoma, undergoing nonglioma brain surgery, or in good health (not recorded which). The sequenced sample was glioma tissue, nonneoplastic brain tissue, or PBMCs (not recorded which). The CDR3 protein is CASRKQGNQFF. The CDR3 DNA reads as TGTGCCAGCAGGAAACAGGGGAATCAGTTCTTC.